This section outlines one T cell receptor beta chain sequence together with its context. Antigen unknown. TCRdb processed the 5' RACE reads anew with MiXCR; each CDR3 protein has one entry. The sample has approximately 120,000 distinct CDR3 sequences; about 15% are singletons. This CDR3 is 14 amino acids long. Germline loops: CDR1 LGHNT, CDR2 FRNRAP. Trimming pared 1 base from V and 9 bases from J, leaving 10 bases between. This specimen comes from a study of early T cells in non-severe SARS-CoV-2 infection. Findings of the study overall: VDJdb matching skewed toward anti-spike CD8 responses, missing private and CD4 specificities.

The chain carries TRBV12-5 and TRBJ1-6; D ambiguous. The sequencing sample was made of whole blood. The sequence came from an adult who was a healthcare worker with PCR-confirmed SARS-CoV-2 infection or an uninfected control (not recorded which). This CDR3 is CASGLGPMGSPLHF. The DNA of the CDR3 is TGTGCTAGTGGTTTGGGCCCGATGGGTTCACCCCTCCACTTT. Using reference TRBV12-5 and TRBJ1-6 for the parts outside the CDR3, the full variable domain is DARVTQTPRHKVTEMGQEVTMRCQPILGHNTVFWYRQTMMQGLELLAYFRNRAPLDDSGMPKDRFSAEMPDATLATLKIQPSEPRDSAVYFCASGLGPMGSPLHFGNGTRLTVT.